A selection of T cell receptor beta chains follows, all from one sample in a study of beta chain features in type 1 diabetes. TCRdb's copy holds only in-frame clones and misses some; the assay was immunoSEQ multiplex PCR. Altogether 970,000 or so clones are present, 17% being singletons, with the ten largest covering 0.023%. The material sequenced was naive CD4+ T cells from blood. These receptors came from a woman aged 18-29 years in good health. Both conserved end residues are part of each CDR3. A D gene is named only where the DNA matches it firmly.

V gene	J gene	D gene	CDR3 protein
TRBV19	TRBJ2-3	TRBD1	CASSRGTDTDTQYF
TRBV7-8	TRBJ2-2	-	CASSLERVPTGELFF
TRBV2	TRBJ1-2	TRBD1	CASRVAGGYGYTF
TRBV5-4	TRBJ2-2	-	CASSLGPNTGELFF
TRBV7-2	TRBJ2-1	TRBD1	CASSPGTESYNEQFF
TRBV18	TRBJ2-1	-	CASSPVRINEQFF
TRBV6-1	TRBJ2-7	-	CASSERGSGSYEQYF
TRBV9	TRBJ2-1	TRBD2	CASSSRTSHNEQFF
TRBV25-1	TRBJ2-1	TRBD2	CASGPAGGNEQFF
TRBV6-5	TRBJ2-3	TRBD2	CARTSGRSTDTQYF
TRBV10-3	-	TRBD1	CAISPTGGWYEQYF
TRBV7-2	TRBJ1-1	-	CASSGRAGVTEAFF
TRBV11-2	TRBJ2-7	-	CASRSVSQGYEQYF
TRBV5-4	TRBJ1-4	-	CASSLWGAEKLFF
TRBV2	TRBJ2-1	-	CASNLDRYNEQFF
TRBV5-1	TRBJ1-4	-	CASSLGQSNEKLFF
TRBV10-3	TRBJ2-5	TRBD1	CAIRGTAQETQYF
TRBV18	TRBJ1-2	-	CASSPQDSVGYTF
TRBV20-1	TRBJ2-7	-	CSARGTYEQYF
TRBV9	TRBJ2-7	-	CASSVGLSDYSYEQYF
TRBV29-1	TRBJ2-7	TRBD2	CSVETGGRSYEQYF
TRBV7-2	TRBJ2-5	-	CASSLAWAFQETQYF
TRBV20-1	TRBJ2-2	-	CSARGSGELFF
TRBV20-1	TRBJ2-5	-	CSANSQETQYF
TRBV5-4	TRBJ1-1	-	CASSLVGTEAFF
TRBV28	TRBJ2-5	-	CASKVLGKETQYF
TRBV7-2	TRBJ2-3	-	CASSLDLNTQYF
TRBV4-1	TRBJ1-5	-	CASSQEGRGLSNQPQHF
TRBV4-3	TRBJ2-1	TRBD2	CASSQDAGVRYNEQFF
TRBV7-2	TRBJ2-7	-	CASSFIGSYEQYF
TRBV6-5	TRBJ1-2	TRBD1	CASSSLGQGLHYGYTF
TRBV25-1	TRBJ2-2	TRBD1	CASSDYQTGATGELFF
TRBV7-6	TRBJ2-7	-	CASRPLRGNFYEQYF
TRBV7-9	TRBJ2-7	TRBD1	CASSLGTGPGVEQYF
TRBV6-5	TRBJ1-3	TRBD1	CASSYGTGTLGTIYF
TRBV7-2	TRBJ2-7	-	CASSLGGNLPYEQYF
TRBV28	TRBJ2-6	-	CASAITSGANVLTF
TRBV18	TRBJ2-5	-	CASSPGTQETQYF
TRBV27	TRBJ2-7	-	CASSAWASYEQYF
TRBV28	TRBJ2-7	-	CASSVGGYEQYF
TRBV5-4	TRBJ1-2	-	CASSSRLGQLYGYTF
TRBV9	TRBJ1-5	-	CASSPDRGFNQPQHF
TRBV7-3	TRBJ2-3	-	CASSLNQRSAQYF
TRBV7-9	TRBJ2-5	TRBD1	CASSQGGQRETQYF
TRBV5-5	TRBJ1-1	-	CASSKGTEAFF
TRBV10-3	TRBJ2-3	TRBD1	CAISIGTGVDTQYF
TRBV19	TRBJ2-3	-	CASSTSFGDTQYF
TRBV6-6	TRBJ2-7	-	CASSSGSYEQYF
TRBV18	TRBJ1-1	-	CASSPPSSEAFF
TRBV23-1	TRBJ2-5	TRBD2	CASLIGGGSEETQYF
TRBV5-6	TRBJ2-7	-	CASSLDPTGYEQYF
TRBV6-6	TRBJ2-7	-	CASSYYGGTYEQYF
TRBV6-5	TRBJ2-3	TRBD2	CASSYTGTSGYTQYF
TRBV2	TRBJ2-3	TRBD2	CASSRRPAGGTDTQYF
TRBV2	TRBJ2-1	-	CASRYGSTYNEQFF
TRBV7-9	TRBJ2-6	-	CASSSSFRFGANVLTF
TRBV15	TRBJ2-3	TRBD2	CATSRALAGGPDTQYF